The 20 T cell receptor beta chains reported below all come from one sample, sequenced in a study of blood T cells in healthy people across ages. Together with a sample-barcoded 5' primer, a J-beta primer mix was included in a second PCR lasting roughly 6 to 12 cycles. TCRdb recomputed calls from the 5' RACE reads with MiXCR, one row per CDR3 protein. The sample lists about 1 million distinct CDR3 sequences; 45% were seen once. The sample taken for sequencing was blood. These receptor sequences come from a woman in her sixties in good health.

The chain recombines TRBV6-5 with TRBJ2-7; 9 bases align to TRBD1. Germline V CDR1 and CDR2: MNHEY, SVGAGI. The CDR3 spans 15 residues. J was trimmed by 4 bases and V by 0 bases; bases with no gene match: 4. CDR3 amino acids: CASSYSGTGRYEQYF. Here the CDR3 DNA reads TGTGCCAGCAGTTACTCCGGGACAGGGAGGTACGAGCAGTACTTC.

The chain joins TRBV2 to TRBJ2-6; TRBD1 matches at 10 bases. Trimming at V came to 5 bases and at J to 0 bases, leaving 4 bases not matched to a gene. The CDR3 loop spans 17 amino acids. Germline V gene lookup returns CDR1 SNHLY and CDR2 FYNNEI. CDR3 region: CASSYWDRGSGANVLTF. DNA for the CDR3: TGTGCCAGCAGTTACTGGGACAGGGGCTCTGGGGCCAACGTCCTGACTTTC.

Comments on this clonotype: The junction departs from germline at one end; a sequencing error may be responsible. The V gene is TRBV10-3, the J gene TRBJ2-1, with a weak D call TRBD1 (6 bases). Germline CDR1 ENHRY, CDR2 SYGVKD. The CDR3 has 14 residues. This CDR3 reads CAISESQGHYEQFF. CDR3 DNA sequence: TGTGCCATCAGCGAGTCACAGGGTCACTACGAGCAGTTCTTC.

This chain uses TRBV12-3 or TRBV12-4 with TRBJ2-7; D possibly corresponds to TRBD2 (6 bases). CDR3 length equals 13 residues. Trimming removed 6 bases from V and 6 bases from J, with 15 bases in between. CDR3 bases: TGTGCCAGCAGCCGGGAGCTGCTGGGCGAGCAGTACTTC. It yields the protein CASSRELLGEQYF.

The rearrangement joins TRBV28 to TRBJ2-7; D is possibly TRBD2 (6 bases). This CDR3 is 16 amino acids long. With 7 bases removed from V and 2 bases from J, the gap between germline ends came to 21 bases. Germline CDR1 MDHEN, CDR2 SYDVKM. The CDR3 sequence: CASISSLVGGTYEQYF. The CDR3 DNA reads as TGTGCCAGCATTTCCAGTTTAGTCGGAGGGACCTACGAGCAGTACTTC.

This rearrangement joins TRBV7-8 to TRBJ2-5; the D call may be TRBD1 or TRBD2 (5 bases each). In germline, CDR1 is SGHVS, CDR2 FQNEAQ. Trimming stripped 8 bases from V and 1 base from J, with 11 bases between. The CDR3 length is 13 residues. In nucleotides, the CDR3 is TGTGCCAGCTCAAATGGGGGCCAAGAGACCCAGTACTTC. This translates into CASSNGGQETQYF.

A word on this clonotype: This sequence may be a read error, since a much larger clone differs from it by one base. The chain is built from TRBV4-1 and TRBJ2-4; 7 nucleotides match TRBD1. CDR3 length: 17 residues. Germline V lookup: CDR1 MGHRA, CDR2 YSYEKL. The CDR3 region has the DNA TGCGCCAGCAGCCAACTGACAGGGCCGAGGGCCAAAAGCATTCAGTACTTC. Its protein product is CASSQLTGPRAKSIQYF.

The rearrangement links TRBV28 to TRBJ2-2, with 9 bases identical to TRBD2. V dropped 0 bases and J dropped 4; count of bases not matched to a gene: 3. The CDR3 is 16 amino acids. Germline values: CDR1 MDHEN, CDR2 SYDVKM. The CDR3, as DNA: TGTGCCAGCAGTTTATGGTCTAGCGGGACCACCGGGGAGCTGTTTTTT. It translates to CASSLWSSGTTGELFF.

This chain uses TRBV29-1 with TRBJ1-1; the D is unclear. V was pared by 4 bases and J by 6 bases, with 12 bases between. CDR1 is SQVTM, CDR2 ANQGSEA, per germline. The CDR3 length is 12 residues. CDR3 sequence reads: CSVAVGRSEAFF. The CDR3 coding sequence is TGCAGCGTTGCGGTCGGACGATCTGAAGCTTTCTTT.

This clonotype turned up a few times. The genes are TRBV12-3 or TRBV12-4 and TRBJ2-3, with 13 bases that match TRBD2. The CDR3 sequence is 18 residues long. Unmatched junction bases numbered 13, after V lost 8 bases and J lost 2 bases. The CDR3 DNA follows: TGTGCCAGCCGACTAGCGGGAGGTACTCTCGGTTTCACAGATACGCAGTATTTT. The encoded protein is CASRLAGGTLGFTDTQYF.

The V gene is TRBV5-1, the J gene TRBJ2-5, with 10 bases that match TRBD2. Germline CDR1 reads SGHRS; CDR2 reads YFSETQ. The CDR3 covers 15 residues. With V trimmed by 2 bases and J by 5 bases, 6 bases remained unmatched. The CDR3 sequence is CASSLRTSGNETQYF. CDR3 coding DNA: TGCGCCAGCAGCTTAAGGACTAGCGGCAATGAGACCCAGTACTTC.

The chain recombines TRBV27 with TRBJ2-7; TRBD2 matches at 14 bases. CDR3 size: 15 residues. Germline V gene data show CDR1 as MNHEY and CDR2 as SMNVEV (reference sequence). V dropped 6 bases and J dropped 5; count of bases not matched to a gene: 6. In DNA form, the CDR3 reads TGTGCCAGCAGACTGGGACTAGCGGGAGTTGACGAGCAGTACTTC. As protein: CASRLGLAGVDEQYF.

This clonotype occurred once. The V call is TRBV11-2, the J call TRBJ1-1, with D possibly matching TRBD1 (5 bases). Germline V lookup: CDR1 SGHAT, CDR2 FQNNGV. V lost 2 bases to trimming and J lost 5 bases, with 15 bases between them. There are 15 residues in the CDR3. The CDR3 sequence: CASSLFLIGGTEAFF. CDR3 sequence (DNA): TGTGCCAGCAGCTTATTCCTCATTGGGGGGACTGAAGCTTTCTTT.

The chain uses TRBV24-1 and TRBJ2-1, with a tentative D call TRBD1 (6 bases). The CDR3 contains 13 residues. Per the germline V gene, CDR1 is KGHDR and CDR2 is SFDVKD. Trimming left V 3 bases short and J 8 bases short, with 10 bases between. The CDR3 bases are TGTGCCACCAGTGATCCCAGGGGCGATGAGCAGTTCTTC. This translates into CATSDPRGDEQFF.

The chain couples TRBV29-1 to TRBJ2-2; 13 bases map to TRBD2. Germline lookup yields CDR1 SQVTM and CDR2 ANQGSEA. V shed 5 bases and J 3 bases; nucleotides not matched to a gene: 9. This CDR3 comprises 17 residues. The CDR3 here is CSVRGLAGKVDTGELFF. The CDR3 DNA reads as TGCAGCGTTAGGGGACTAGCGGGAAAAGTTGACACCGGGGAGCTGTTTTTT.

The V gene is TRBV6-6, the J gene TRBJ1-2; weak D call: TRBD1 (6 bases). Trimming removed 6 bases at V and 7 bases at J, with 18 bases between. The CDR3 is 14 amino acids. CDR1 MNHNY and CDR2 SVGAGI come from the germline V gene (reference sequence). CDR3 bases: TGTGCCAGCAGCCCCCGCGGGGGGGCTGGTGGCTACACCTTC. Encoded protein: CASSPRGGAGGYTF.

This clonotype was detected ten times or more. V gene TRBV21-1 combines with J gene TRBJ2-7; the listed D gene, TRBD1, was not tested against the DNA. TRBV21-1 is an annotated pseudogene. The CDR3 totals 14 residues. CDR3 coding DNA: TGTGCCAGCCCCCCCGGGACAGCTTCCTACGAGCAGTACTTC. It translates to CASPPGTASYEQYF.

This clonotype has a handful of counts. The chain links TRBV7-9 to TRBJ1-4; possible D gene TRBD1, 5 bases. This CDR3 spans 17 amino acids. V lost 5 bases to trimming and J lost 4 bases, with 20 bases between them. Germline CDR1 and CDR2: SEHNR and FQNEAQ (reference sequence). CDR3 sequence (DNA): TGTGCCAGCAGCGCTAACCTCCAGGGAGTTATTAATGAAAAACTGTTTTTT. Translation: CASSANLQGVINEKLFF. Using reference TRBV7-9 and TRBJ1-4 for the parts outside the CDR3, the full variable domain is DTGVSQNPRHKITKRGQNVTFRCDPISEHNRLYWYRQTLGQGPEFLTYFQNEAQLEKSRLLSDRFSAERPKGSFSTLEIQRTEQGDSAMYLCASSANLQGVINEKLFFGSGTQLSVL.

The table lists this clonotype with a few counts. The chain links TRBV5-1 to TRBJ2-1; 14 positions match TRBD2. This CDR3 is built from 13 residues. The germline V gene encodes CDR1 SGHRS and CDR2 YFSETQ. V was clipped by 4 bases and J by 15 bases; unmatched bases: 6. For the CDR3, the DNA is TGCGCCAGCAGCCCTGGGACTAGCGGGAGTTCGTTCTTC. Translation: CASSPGTSGSSFF.

As concerns this clonotype: This may come from a read error, since a much larger clone is one base off. Since no conserved phenylalanine or tryptophan closes the CDR3, a read error is the likely cause. V is TRBV20-1 and J is TRBJ2-7, with 7 bases lining up with TRBD2. The J call may be in error: the DNA end matches TRBJ2-5 better. The CDR3 extends over 14 amino acids. Per germline, CDR1 DFQATT and CDR2 SNEGSKA (reference sequence). The CDR3 sequence: CSAPPWEGQETQYY. CDR3 nucleotides: TGCAGTGCTCCGCCCTGGGAGGGCCAGGAGACCCAGTACTAC.